This TCR beta chain was sequenced during a study of T cells in localized non-small cell lung cancer. The repertoire was sequenced with immunoSEQ multiplex PCR; TCRdb's copy has only in-frame clones and lacks some. Here the sample spans some 26,000 clones, 70% to 90% being singletons. CDR1 and CDR2 from the germline V gene are SGDLS and YYNGEE. This CDR3 has 16 residues. V dropped 0 bases and J dropped 1 base, with 13 bases sitting between them. The chain couples TRBV9 to TRBJ2-5; D is possibly TRBD2 (6 bases). Here the sequenced sample was peripheral blood, taken before any cancer treatment. This clonotype originated in a woman aged 18-55 years with stage I lung adenocarcinoma. The CDR3 sequence: CASSVEGLAAQETQYF. CDR3 sequence (DNA): TGTGCCAGCAGCGTAGAAGGGTTAGCGGCCCAAGAGACCCAGTACTTC.